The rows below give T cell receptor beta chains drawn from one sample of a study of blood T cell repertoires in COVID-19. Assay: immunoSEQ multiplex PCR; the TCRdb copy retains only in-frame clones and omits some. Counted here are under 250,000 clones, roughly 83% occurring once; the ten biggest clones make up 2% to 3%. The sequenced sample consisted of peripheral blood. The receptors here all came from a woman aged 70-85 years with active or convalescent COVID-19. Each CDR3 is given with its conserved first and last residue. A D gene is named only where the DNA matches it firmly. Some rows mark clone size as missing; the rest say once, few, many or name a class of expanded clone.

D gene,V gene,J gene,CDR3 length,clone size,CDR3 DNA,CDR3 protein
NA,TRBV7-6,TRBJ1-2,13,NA,TGTGCCAGCAGCTTATTACAGGGAGCTGGCTACACCTTC,CASSLLQGAGYTF
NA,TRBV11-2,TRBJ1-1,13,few,TGTGCCAGCGCCTTGCAGATGAACACTGAAGCTTTCTTT,CASALQMNTEAFF
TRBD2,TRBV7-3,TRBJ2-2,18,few,TGTGCCAGCAGCTTAACCCTGTTAGCGGGCACGAACACCGGGGAGCTGTTTTTT,CASSLTLLAGTNTGELFF
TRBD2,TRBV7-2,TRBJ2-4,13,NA,TGTGCCAGCAGCTCGCGGGGGGGGAACATTCAGTACTTC,CASSSRGGNIQYF
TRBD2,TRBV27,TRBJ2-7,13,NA,TGTGCCAGCAGTTTTGGGCGGGAGCGCGAGCAGTACTTC,CASSFGREREQYF
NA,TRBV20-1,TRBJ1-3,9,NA,TGCAGTGCTAGAGACCCGGTTGATTTT,CSARDPVDF
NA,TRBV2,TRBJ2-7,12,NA,TGTGCCAGAAGAGGCGGGAACGGCGAGCAGTACTTC,CARRGGNGEQYF
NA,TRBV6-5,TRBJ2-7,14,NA,TGTGCCAGCAGCGTTAATCAGGGGCCCTACGAGCAGTACTTC,CASSVNQGPYEQYF
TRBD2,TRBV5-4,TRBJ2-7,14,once,TGTGCCAGCAGGGCCGGGACTAGCATGGACGAGCAGTACTTC,CASRAGTSMDEQYF
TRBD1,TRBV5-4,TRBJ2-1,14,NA,TGTGCCAGCAGCTTGGGGGGACAGGGAAATGAGCAGTTCTTC,CASSLGGQGNEQFF
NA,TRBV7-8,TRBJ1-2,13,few,TGTGCCAGTGGGGTCACCAGGGCTGACGGCTACACCTTC,CASGVTRADGYTF
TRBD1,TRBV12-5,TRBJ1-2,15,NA,TGTGCTAGTGGTTTGGTTACCGGGACAGCCTATGGCTACACCTTC,CASGLVTGTAYGYTF
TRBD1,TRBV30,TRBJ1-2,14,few,TGTGCCTGGAGTGTACGCAGGGGGCAGTATGGCTACACCTTC,CAWSVRRGQYGYTF
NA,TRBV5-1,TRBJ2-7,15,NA,TGCGCCAGCAGCTTGGGGCAGGGTATCATAAGCGAGCAGTACTTC,CASSLGQGIISEQYF
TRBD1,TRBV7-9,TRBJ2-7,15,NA,TGTGCCAGCAGCCGCGCCGGGACAGGGGTCCACGAGCAGTACTTC,CASSRAGTGVHEQYF
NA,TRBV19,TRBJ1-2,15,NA,TGTGCCAGTAGTTCTTGGGGCGAAGATTACTATGGCTACACCTTC,CASSSWGEDYYGYTF
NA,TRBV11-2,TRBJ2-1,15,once,TGTGCCAGCAGCTTAGGCGGGAACATGAGGAATGAGCAGTTCTTC,CASSLGGNMRNEQFF
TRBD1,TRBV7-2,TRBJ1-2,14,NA,TGTGCCAGCAGCCTCTCGACAGGGGGCTATGGCTACACCTTC,CASSLSTGGYGYTF
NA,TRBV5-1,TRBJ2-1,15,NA,TGCGCCAGCAGCTTGAATTGGAGAGGCGGCAATGAGCAGTTCTTC,CASSLNWRGGNEQFF
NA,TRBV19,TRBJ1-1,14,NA,TGTGCCAGTAGTATTACTCCCGAGGACACTGAAGCTTTCTTT,CASSITPEDTEAFF
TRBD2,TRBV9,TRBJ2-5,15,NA,TGTGCCAGCAGCGTAGCGGGAGGGCCGGGCGAGACCCAGTACTTC,CASSVAGGPGETQYF
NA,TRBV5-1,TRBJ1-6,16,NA,TGCGCCAGCAGCCCAGGTAGAGGACAGAGTTCTTCACCCCTCCACTTT,CASSPGRGQSSSPLHF
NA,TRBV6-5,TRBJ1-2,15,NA,TGTGCCAGCAGTTATTCAGGGCGGTTGGGCTATGGCTACACCTTC,CASSYSGRLGYGYTF
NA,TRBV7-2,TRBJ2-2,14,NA,TGTGCCAGCAGCTACGACAAGTCGTTCGGGGAGCTGTTTTTT,CASSYDKSFGELFF
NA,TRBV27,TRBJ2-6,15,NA,TGTGCCAGCAGTGATACAGGATCAGGGGCCAACGTCCTGACTTTC,CASSDTGSGANVLTF
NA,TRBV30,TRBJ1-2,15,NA,TGTGCCTGGAGCAACGTAGGGGCAGGGAGGGATGGCTACACCTTC,CAWSNVGAGRDGYTF
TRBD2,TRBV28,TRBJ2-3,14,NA,TGTGCCAGCAGTCGTATAGCGGGATTAGATACGCAGTATTTT,CASSRIAGLDTQYF
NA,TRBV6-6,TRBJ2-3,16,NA,TGTGCCAGCAGTTACTCGGGACGGGACTTAACAGATACGCAGTATTTT,CASSYSGRDLTDTQYF
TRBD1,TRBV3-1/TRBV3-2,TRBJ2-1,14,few,TGTGCCAGCAGCAACCACGACAGGGTGGGTGAGCAGTTCTTC,CASSNHDRVGEQFF
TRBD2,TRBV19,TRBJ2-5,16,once,TGTGCCAGTAGTATAGTCGGGACTAGCGGGAGAAAGACCCAGTACTTC,CASSIVGTSGRKTQYF
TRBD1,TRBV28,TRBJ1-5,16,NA,TGTGCCAGCAGCATATCCGGACAGGGAAGAGATCAGCCCCAGCATTTT,CASSISGQGRDQPQHF
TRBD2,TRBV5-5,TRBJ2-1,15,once,TGTGCCAGCAGCCCGGGGGGGCAGACCTACAATGAGCAGTTCTTC,CASSPGGQTYNEQFF
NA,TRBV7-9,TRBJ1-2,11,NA,TGTGCCAGCGGGTCGGGCTATGGCTACACCTTC,CASGSGYGYTF
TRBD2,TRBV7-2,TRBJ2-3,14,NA,TGTGCCAGCAGCTTAGAACTAGCGACAGATACGCAGTATTTT,CASSLELATDTQYF
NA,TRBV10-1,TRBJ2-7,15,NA,TGCGCCAGCAGTGATGAACGCACTTTCTCCTACGAGCAGTACTTC,CASSDERTFSYEQYF
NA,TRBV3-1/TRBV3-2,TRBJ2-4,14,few,TGTGCCAGCAGCCCTGGGGGCGGGAAAAACATTCAGTACTTC,CASSPGGGKNIQYF
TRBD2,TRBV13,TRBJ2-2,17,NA,TGTGCCAGCAGCTATAGGACTAGCGGGAGTATCACCGGGGAGCTGTTTTTT,CASSYRTSGSITGELFF
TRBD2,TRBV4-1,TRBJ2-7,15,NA,TGCGCCAGCAGCCCTTGGGGGACTATGGGATACGAGCAGTACTTC,CASSPWGTMGYEQYF
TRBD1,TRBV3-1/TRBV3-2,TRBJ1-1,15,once,TGTGCCAGCAGCCCTCCGGGACAGATAAGGACTGAAGCTTTCTTT,CASSPPGQIRTEAFF
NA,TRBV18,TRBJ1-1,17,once,TGTGCCAGCTCACCGACTAAAGCAGAACCCAAGAACACTGAAGCTTTCTTT,CASSPTKAEPKNTEAFF
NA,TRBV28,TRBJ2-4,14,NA,TGTGCCAGCTATAAACAGGGTACACAAAACATTCAGTACTTC,CASYKQGTQNIQYF
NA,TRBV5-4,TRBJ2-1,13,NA,TGTGCCAGCAGCTGGGACATTTACAATGAGCAGTTCTTC,CASSWDIYNEQFF
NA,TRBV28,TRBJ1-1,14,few,TGTGCCAGCAGTTTGCCCGGACAGAGACCTGAAGCTTTCTTT,CASSLPGQRPEAFF
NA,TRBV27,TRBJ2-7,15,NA,TGTGCCAGCAGTTTATCTTCAGCGGCCCTCTACGAGCAGTACTTC,CASSLSSAALYEQYF
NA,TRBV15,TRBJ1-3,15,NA,TGTGCCACCAGACCACAGGGAAGCTCTGGAAACACCATATATTTT,CATRPQGSSGNTIYF